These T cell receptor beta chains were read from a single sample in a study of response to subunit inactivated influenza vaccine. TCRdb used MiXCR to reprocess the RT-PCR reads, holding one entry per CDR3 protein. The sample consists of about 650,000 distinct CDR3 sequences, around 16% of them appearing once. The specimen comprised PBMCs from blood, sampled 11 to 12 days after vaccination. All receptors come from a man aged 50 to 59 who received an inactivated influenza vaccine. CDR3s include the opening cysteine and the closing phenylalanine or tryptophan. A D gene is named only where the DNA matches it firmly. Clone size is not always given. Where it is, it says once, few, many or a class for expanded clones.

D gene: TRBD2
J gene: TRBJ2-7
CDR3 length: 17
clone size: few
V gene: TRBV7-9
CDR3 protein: CASSFRTSLTSSYEQYF
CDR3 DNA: TGTGCCAGCAGCTTTAGGACTAGCTTAACATCCTCCTACGAGCAGTACTTC

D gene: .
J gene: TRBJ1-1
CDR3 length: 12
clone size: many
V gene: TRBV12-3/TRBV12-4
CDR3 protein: CASSSRVPEAFF
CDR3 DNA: TGTGCCAGCAGTTCTCGGGTACCTGAAGCTTTCTTT

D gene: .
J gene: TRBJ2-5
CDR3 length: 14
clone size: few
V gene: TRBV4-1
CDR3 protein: CASSQVAGQETQYF
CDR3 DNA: TGCGCCAGCAGCCAAGTTGCAGGTCAAGAGACCCAGTACTTC

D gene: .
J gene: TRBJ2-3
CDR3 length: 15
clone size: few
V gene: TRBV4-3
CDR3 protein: CASSQIEERTDTQYF
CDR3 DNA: TGCGCCAGCAGCCAAATAGAGGAGCGCACAGATACGCAGTATTTT

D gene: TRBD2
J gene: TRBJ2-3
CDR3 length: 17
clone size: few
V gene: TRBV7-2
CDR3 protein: CASSLGGLAGGLDTQYF
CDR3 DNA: TGTGCCAGCAGCTTAGGGGGACTAGCGGGAGGGCTGGATACGCAGTATTTT

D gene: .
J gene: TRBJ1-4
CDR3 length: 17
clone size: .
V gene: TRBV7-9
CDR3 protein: CASSLGVLPTTGEKLFF
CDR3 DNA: TGTGCCAGCAGCTTAGGTGTTTTGCCGACCACTGGGGAAAAACTGTTTTTT

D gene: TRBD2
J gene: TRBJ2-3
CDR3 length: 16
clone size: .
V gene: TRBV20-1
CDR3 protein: CSASAPSGGAVDTQYF
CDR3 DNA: TGCAGTGCTTCCGCACCTAGCGGGGGGGCCGTAGATACGCAGTATTTT

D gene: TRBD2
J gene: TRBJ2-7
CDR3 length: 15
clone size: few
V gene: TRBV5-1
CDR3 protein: CASSSLAGGGSKQYF
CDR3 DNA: TGCGCCAGCAGCTCACTAGCGGGAGGGGGGTCCAAGCAGTACTTC

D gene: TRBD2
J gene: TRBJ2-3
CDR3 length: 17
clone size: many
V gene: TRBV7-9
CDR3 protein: CASSRLRTSGMADTQYF
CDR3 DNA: TGTGCCAGCAGCCGCCTTAGGACTAGCGGGATGGCAGATACGCAGTATTTT

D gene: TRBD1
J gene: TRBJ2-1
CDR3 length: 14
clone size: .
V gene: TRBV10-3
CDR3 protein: CAIRSGTDLNEQFF
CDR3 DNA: TGTGCCATCAGGTCCGGGACAGATCTCAATGAGCAGTTCTTC

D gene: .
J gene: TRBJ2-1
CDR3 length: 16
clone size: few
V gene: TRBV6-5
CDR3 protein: CASSYSTGQGFSEQFF
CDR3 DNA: TGTGCCAGCAGTTACTCGACAGGTCAGGGTTTTAGTGAGCAGTTCTTC

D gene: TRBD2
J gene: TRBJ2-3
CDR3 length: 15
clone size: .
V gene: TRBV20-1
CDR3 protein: CSALNRLAGGDTQYF
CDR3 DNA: TGCAGTGCTCTCAACAGACTAGCGGGGGGAGATACGCAGTATTTT

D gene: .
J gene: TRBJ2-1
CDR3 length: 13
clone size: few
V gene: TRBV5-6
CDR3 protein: CASSQVQGFEQFF
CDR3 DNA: TGTGCCAGCAGCCAGGTTCAGGGTTTTGAGCAGTTCTTC

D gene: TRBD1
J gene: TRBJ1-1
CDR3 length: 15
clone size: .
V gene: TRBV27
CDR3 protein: CASTRTGAGYTEAFF
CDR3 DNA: TGTGCCAGCACCAGGACAGGGGCGGGGTACACTGAAGCTTTCTTT

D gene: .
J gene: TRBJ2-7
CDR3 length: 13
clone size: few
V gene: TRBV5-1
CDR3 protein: CASSFGENYEQYF
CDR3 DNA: TGCGCCAGCAGCTTCGGGGAAAACTACGAGCAGTACTTC

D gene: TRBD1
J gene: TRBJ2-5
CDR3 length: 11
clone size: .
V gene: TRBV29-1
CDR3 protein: CSGGTVETQYF
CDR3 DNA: TGCAGCGGTGGGACAGTAGAGACCCAGTACTTC

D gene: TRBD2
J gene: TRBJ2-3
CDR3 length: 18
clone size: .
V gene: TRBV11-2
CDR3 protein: CASSSLMRLAGRTDTQYF
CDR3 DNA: TGTGCCAGCAGCTCGCTAATGAGGCTAGCGGGGCGCACAGATACGCAGTATTTT

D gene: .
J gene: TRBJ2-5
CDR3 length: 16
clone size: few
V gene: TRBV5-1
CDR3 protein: CASSLVASLGQETQYF
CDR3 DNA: TGCGCCAGCAGCTTGGTGGCTAGCTTAGGACAAGAGACCCAGTACTTC

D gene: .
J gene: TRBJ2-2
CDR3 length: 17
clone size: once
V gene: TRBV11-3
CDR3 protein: CASSSPWGEANTGELFF
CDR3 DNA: TGTGCCAGCAGCTCACCCTGGGGGGAAGCGAACACCGGGGAGCTGTTTTTT

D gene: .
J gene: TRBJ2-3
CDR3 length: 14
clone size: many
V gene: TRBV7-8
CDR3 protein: CASSLGWSTDTQYF
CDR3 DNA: TGTGCCAGCAGCTTAGGTTGGAGCACAGATACGCAGTATTTT

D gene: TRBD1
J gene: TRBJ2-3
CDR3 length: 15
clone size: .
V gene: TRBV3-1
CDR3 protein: CASSLRQGYGDTQYF
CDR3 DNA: TGTGCCAGCAGCCTTAGACAGGGATATGGAGATACGCAGTATTTT

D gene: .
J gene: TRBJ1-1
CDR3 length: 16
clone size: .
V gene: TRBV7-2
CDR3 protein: CASSLGPIQLNTEAFF
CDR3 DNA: TGTGCCAGCAGCCTAGGGCCCATACAGCTGAACACTGAAGCTTTCTTT

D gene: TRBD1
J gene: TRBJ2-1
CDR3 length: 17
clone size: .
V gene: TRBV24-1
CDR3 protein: CATSDSTGTGVLNEQFF
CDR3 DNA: TGTGCCACCAGTGACTCGACCGGGACAGGGGTACTCAATGAGCAGTTCTTC

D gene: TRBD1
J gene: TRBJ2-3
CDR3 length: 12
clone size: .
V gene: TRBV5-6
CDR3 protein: CASSPRTGTQYF
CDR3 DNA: TGTGCCAGCAGCCCGCGGACAGGAACGCAGTATTTT

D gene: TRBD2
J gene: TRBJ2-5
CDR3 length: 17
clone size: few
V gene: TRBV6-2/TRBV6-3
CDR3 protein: CASSYSGTSGGTGSQYF
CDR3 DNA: TGTGCCAGCAGTTACTCTGGTACTAGCGGGGGGACTGGGTCCCAGTACTTC

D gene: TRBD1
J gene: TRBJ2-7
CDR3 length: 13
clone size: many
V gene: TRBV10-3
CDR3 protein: CANADRVDYEQYF
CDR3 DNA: TGTGCCAATGCGGACAGGGTGGACTACGAGCAGTACTTC

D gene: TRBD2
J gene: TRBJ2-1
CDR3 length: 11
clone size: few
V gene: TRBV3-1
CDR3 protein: CASSQSGAQFF
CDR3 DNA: TGTGCCAGCAGCCAGAGCGGGGCGCAGTTCTTC

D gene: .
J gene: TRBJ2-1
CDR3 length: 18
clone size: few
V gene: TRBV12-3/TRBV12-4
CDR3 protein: CASSLAGWTASSYNEQFF
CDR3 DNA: TGTGCCAGCAGTTTAGCTGGTTGGACAGCTAGCTCCTACAATGAGCAGTTCTTC

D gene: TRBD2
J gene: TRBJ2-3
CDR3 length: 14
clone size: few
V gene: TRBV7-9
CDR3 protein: CASIWAGGPDTQYF
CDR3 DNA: TGTGCCAGCATCTGGGCGGGAGGGCCAGATACGCAGTATTTT

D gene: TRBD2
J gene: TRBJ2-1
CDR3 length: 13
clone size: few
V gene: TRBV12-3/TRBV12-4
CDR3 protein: CASSWTSFNEQFF
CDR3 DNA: TGTGCCAGCAGTTGGACTAGTTTCAATGAGCAGTTCTTC

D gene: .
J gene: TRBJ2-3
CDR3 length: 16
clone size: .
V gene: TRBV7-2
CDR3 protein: CASSLDRGEGLDTQYF
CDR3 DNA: TGTGCCAGCAGCTTAGATAGAGGGGAAGGGCTGGATACGCAGTATTTT

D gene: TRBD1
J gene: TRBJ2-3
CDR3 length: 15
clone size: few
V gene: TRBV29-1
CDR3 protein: CSVEDRGQATDTQYF
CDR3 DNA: TGCAGCGTTGAAGATCGGGGACAGGCTACAGATACGCAGTATTTT

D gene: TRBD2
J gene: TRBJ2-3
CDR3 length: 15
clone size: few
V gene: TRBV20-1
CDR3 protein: CSATFAGGQTDTQYF
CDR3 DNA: TGCAGTGCTACTTTCGCGGGAGGGCAAACAGATACGCAGTATTTT

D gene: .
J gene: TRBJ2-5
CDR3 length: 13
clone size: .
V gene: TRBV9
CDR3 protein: CASSVGEERSQYF
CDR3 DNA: TGTGCCAGCAGCGTAGGGGAGGAACGATCCCAGTACTTC

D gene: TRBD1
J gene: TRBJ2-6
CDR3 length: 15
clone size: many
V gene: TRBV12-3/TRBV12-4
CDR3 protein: CASSPTGWGANVLTF
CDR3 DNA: TGTGCCAGCAGCCCGACAGGGTGGGGGGCCAACGTCCTGACTTTC

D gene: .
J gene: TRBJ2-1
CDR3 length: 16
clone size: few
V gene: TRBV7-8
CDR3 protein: CASSLGGDVLYNEQFF
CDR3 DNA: TGTGCCAGCAGCTTAGGTGGCGATGTTCTGTACAATGAGCAGTTCTTC

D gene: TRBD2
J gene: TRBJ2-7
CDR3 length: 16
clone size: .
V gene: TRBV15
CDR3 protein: CATSRDSLAGGSEQYF
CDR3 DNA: TGTGCCACCAGCAGAGACTCCCTAGCGGGAGGCTCCGAGCAGTACTTC

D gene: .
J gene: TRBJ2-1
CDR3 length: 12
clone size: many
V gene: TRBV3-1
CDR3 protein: CASKGLDNEQFF
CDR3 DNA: TGTGCCAGTAAGGGACTCGACAATGAGCAGTTCTTC

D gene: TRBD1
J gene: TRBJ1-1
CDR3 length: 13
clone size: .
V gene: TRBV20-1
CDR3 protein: CSAPSGGWTEAFF
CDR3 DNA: TGCAGTGCCCCCTCAGGGGGCTGGACTGAAGCTTTCTTT

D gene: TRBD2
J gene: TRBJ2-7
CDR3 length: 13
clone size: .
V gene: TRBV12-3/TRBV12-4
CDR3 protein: CASSRLAGTEQYF
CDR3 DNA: TGTGCCAGCAGTAGACTAGCGGGGACCGAGCAGTACTTC

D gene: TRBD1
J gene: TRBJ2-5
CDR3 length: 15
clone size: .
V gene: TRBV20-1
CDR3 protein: CSVTRRTGAKETQYF
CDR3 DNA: TGCAGTGTAACGAGGAGGACAGGGGCAAAAGAGACCCAGTACTTC

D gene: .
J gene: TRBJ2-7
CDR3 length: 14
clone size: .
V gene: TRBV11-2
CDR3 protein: CASSPRVIGYEQYF
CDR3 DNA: TGTGCCAGCAGCCCCAGGGTGATCGGCTACGAGCAGTACTTC

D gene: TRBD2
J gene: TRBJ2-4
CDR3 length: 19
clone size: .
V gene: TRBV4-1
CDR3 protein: CASSQDGTSGLLAKNIQYF
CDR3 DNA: TGCGCCAGCAGCCAAGATGGGACTAGCGGCCTCCTAGCCAAAAACATTCAGTACTTC

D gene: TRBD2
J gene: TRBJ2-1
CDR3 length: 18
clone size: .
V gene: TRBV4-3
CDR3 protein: CASSHTLLAGFTYNEQFF
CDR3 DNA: TGCGCCAGCAGCCACACACTACTAGCGGGATTTACCTACAATGAGCAGTTCTTC

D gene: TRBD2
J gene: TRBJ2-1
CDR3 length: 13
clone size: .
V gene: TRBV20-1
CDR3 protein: CSASGRAHNEQFF
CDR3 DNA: TGCAGTGCTAGCGGGAGGGCCCACAATGAGCAGTTCTTC

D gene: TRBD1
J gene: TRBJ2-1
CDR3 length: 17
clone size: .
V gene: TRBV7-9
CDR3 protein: CASSSRDRGRIYNEQFF
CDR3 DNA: TGTGCCAGCAGCTCCCGGGACAGGGGGAGAATCTACAATGAGCAGTTCTTC

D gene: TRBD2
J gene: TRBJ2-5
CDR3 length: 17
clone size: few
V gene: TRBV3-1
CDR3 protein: CASSQDWGLAGQETQYF
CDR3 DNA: TGTGCCAGCAGCCAAGATTGGGGACTAGCGGGGCAAGAGACCCAGTACTTC

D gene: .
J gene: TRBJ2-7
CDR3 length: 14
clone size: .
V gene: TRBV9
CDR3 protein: CASSVGGLNYEQYF
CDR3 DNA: TGTGCCAGCAGCGTAGGAGGTTTGAACTACGAGCAGTACTTC

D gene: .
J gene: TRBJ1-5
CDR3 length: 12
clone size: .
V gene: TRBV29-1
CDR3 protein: CSVQQGNQPQHF
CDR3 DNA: TGCAGCGTTCAACAGGGAAATCAGCCCCAGCATTTT

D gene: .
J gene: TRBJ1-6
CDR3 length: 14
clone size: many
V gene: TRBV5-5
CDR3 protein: CASSLEQGNSPLHF
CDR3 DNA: TGTGCCAGCAGCTTGGAACAGGGCAATTCACCCCTCCACTTT